These 17 T cell receptor beta chains share one sample of origin, sequenced in a study of identifying expanded T cells in peripheral blood. The protocol was immunoSEQ multiplex PCR, while the TCRdb copy is restricted to in-frame clones and leaves out a portion. The repertoire holds 95,000 or so clones, with about 86% as singletons. The sequenced sample was blood. These receptor sequences come from a person aged 18 to 75 in good health.

In this sample, this clone turned up once. The rearrangement joins TRBV27 to TRBJ1-1; no definite D call. The ends were cut back, 5 bases at V and 8 bases at J, with 18 bases in the middle. The CDR3 covers 14 residues. The germline gives CDR1 MNHEY, CDR2 SMNVEV (reference sequence). The CDR3 nucleotides read TGTGCCAGCAGTCCCAACGATTCTAGGGAAGAAGCTTTCTTT. Translation gives CASSPNDSREEAFF.

The genes are TRBV4-3 and TRBJ1-5; 7 bases are shared with TRBD1. With V trimmed by 0 bases and J by 3 bases, 8 bases remained unmatched. The CDR3 has 17 amino acids. The V gene's germline CDR1 is LGHNA and CDR2 YSLEER. The CDR3: CASSQEYPDRANQPQHF. The CDR3 DNA is TGCGCCAGCAGCCAAGAGTACCCAGACAGGGCCAATCAGCCCCAGCATTTT.

This clone was counted only a few times. V gene TRBV7-2 combines with J gene TRBJ2-1, with TRBD2 identical over 8 bases. In germline, CDR1 is SGHTA, CDR2 FQGNSA. The V gene end was trimmed by 5 bases and the J gene end by 6 bases; junction bases not matched to a gene: 15. This CDR3 has 17 amino acids. CDR3 sequence reads: CASSPYQAGGLGNEQFF. DNA for the CDR3: TGTGCCAGCAGCCCTTATCAGGCGGGGGGCCTCGGCAATGAGCAGTTCTTC.

The J gene is TRBJ2-3, the V gene TRBV5-1, with D hard to call. V was cut by 0 bases and J by 2 bases, with 7 bases left in between. This CDR3 has 14 residues. CDR1 and CDR2 (germline): SGHRS, YFSETQ. CDR3 loop: CASSLEQYTDTQYF. Here the CDR3 DNA reads TGCGCCAGCAGCTTGGAACAGTACACAGATACGCAGTATTTT.

V is TRBV2 and J is TRBJ2-2; no clear D. With 2 bases removed from V and 5 bases from J, the gap between germline ends came to 6 bases. Germline V gives CDR1 SNHLY, CDR2 FYNNEI. This CDR3 is built from 13 residues. CDR3 DNA sequence: TGTGCCAGCAGTGAATACTTGACCGGGGAGCTGTTTTTT. Translated: CASSEYLTGELFF.

The rearrangement joins TRBV18 to TRBJ1-6, with unresolved D. Germline lookup yields CDR1 KGHSH and CDR2 LQKENI. The V end lost 0 bases, the J end lost 7 bases, and 4 bases lay between the germline ends. The CDR3 totals 13 residues. The CDR3 DNA follows: TGTGCCAGCTCACCACCCTCCAATTCACCCCTCCACTTT. It yields the protein CASSPPSNSPLHF.

The chain combines TRBV2 with TRBJ2-1, with 11 bases fitting TRBD2. The ends lost 6 bases at V and 14 bases at J; junction bases unmatched: 9. Looked up from germline, CDR1 is SNHLY and CDR2 is FYNNEI. This CDR3 is 13 amino acids long. CDR3 in amino acids: CASSQLAGAREFF. The CDR3 bases are TGTGCCAGCAGCCAACTAGCGGGGGCCAGGGAGTTCTTC.

The chain carries TRBV7-6 and TRBJ2-7, with D maybe TRBD2 (5 bases). The V gene lost 6 bases and the J gene lost 2 bases, with 11 bases spanning the gap. The CDR3 loop spans 13 amino acids. Germline CDR1 reads SGHVS; CDR2 reads FNYEAQ. CDR3 protein: CASRDPGTYEQYF. The CDR3 DNA reads TGTGCCAGCAGAGACCCCGGGACCTACGAGCAGTACTTC.

The chain uses TRBV15 and TRBJ1-2, with D maybe TRBD1 (6 bases). The CDR3 extends over 15 amino acids. Germline CDR1 and CDR2: LNHNV and YYDKDF (reference sequence). The V end lost 1 base, the J end lost 3 bases, and 12 bases lay between the germline ends. This chain's CDR3 is CATSRGNRDHYGYTF. The DNA for the CDR3 is TGTGCCACCAGCAGAGGGAACAGGGACCACTATGGCTACACCTTC. Filled out from reference TRBV15 and TRBJ1-2, the complete variable domain reads DAMVIQNPRYQVTQFGKPVTLSCSQTLNHNVMYWYQQKSSQAPKLLFHYYDKDFNNEADTPDNFQSRRPNTSFCFLDIRSPGLGDTAMYLCATSRGNRDHYGYTFGSGTRLTVV.

The chain links TRBV6-6 to TRBJ1-4, with D uncertain. Trimming removed 11 bases from V and 5 bases from J, with 15 bases in between. Germline CDR1 MNHNY, CDR2 SVGAGI (reference sequence). The CDR3 contains 13 residues. The CDR3 loop is CAGRGPHNEKLFF. CDR3 DNA sequence: TGTGCCGGCCGGGGTCCCCACAATGAAAAACTGTTTTTT.

The V gene is TRBV12-5, the J gene TRBJ2-1, with 7 bases lining up with TRBD1. Looked up from germline, CDR1 is LGHNT and CDR2 is FRNRAP. J lost 0 bases, V lost 1 base, and 0 bases had no gene match. This CDR3 comprises 15 residues. DNA of the CDR3: TGTGCTAGTGGTTTGGGACAGGGCTCCTACAATGAGCAGTTCTTC. This translates into CASGLGQGSYNEQFF.

The CDR3 nucleotides read TGTGCCAGCAGCTTTGACGGACACGGGGAGCTGTTTTTT. Translated: CASSFDGHGELFF. The chain uses TRBV7-3 and TRBJ2-2; D perhaps matches TRBD1 (5 bases). Trimming removed 3 bases from V and 7 bases from J, with 9 bases in between. The germline CDR1 and CDR2 sequences are SGHTA and FQGTGA. The CDR3 extends over 13 amino acids.

The chain has TRBV5-6 and TRBJ1-2; 10 nucleotides agree with TRBD1. From germline, CDR1 is SGHDT and CDR2 YYEEEE. CDR3 length: 16 amino acids. After removal of 4 bases from V and 4 bases from J, the junction contained 10 bases not matched to a gene. Here the CDR3 DNA reads TGTGCCAGCAGCCGACAGGGGGCAGAGAGGGGCTATGGCTACACCTTC. It specifies CASSRQGAERGYGYTF.

The chain employs TRBV7-2 and TRBJ1-1, with a weak D call TRBD1 (5 bases). This CDR3 region has 15 residues. The V end lost 2 bases, the J end lost 7 bases, and 17 bases lay between the germline ends. In germline, CDR1 is SGHTA, CDR2 FQGNSA. CDR3 nucleotide sequence: TGTGCCAGCAGCTTAAGCTACTCAGGGCCTAATGAAGCTTTCTTT. It translates to CASSLSYSGPNEAFF.

The rearrangement joins TRBV5-4 to TRBJ2-6; the D gene is possibly TRBD1 (7 bases). The CDR3 totals 17 residues. V was shortened by 2 bases and J by 1 base, with 13 bases between the two germline ends. CDR1 is SGHNT and CDR2 is YYREEE in the germline V gene (reference sequence). Written as DNA, the CDR3 is TGTGCCAGCAGCTTCGGAGGGGGCAGTTCTGGGGCCAACGTCCTGACTTTC. Amino acids: CASSFGGGSSGANVLTF.

The V and J genes are TRBV5-1 and TRBJ1-4; the match to TRBD1 covers 10 bases. The CDR3 totals 16 residues. The germline V gene encodes CDR1 SGHRS and CDR2 YFSETQ. The J segment lost 6 bases and the V segment lost 0 bases, leaving 5 bases of the junction unmatched. CDR3 sequence: CASSLATGTGDEKLFF. DNA of the CDR3: TGCGCCAGCAGCTTGGCGACCGGGACAGGGGATGAAAAACTGTTTTTT.

The V and J genes are TRBV11-2 and TRBJ2-1, with TRBD2 matching 7 bases. CDR3 length equals 15 residues. With V trimmed by 3 bases and J by 9 bases, 11 bases remained unmatched. CDR1 is SGHAT, CDR2 FQNNGV, per germline. CDR3 loop: CASSLSGADGGEQFF. The DNA of the CDR3 is TGTGCCAGCAGCTTGAGCGGGGCGGACGGGGGTGAGCAGTTCTTC.